This T cell receptor beta chain came from a study of blood T cell repertoires in COVID-19. The CDR3 length is 15 residues. With 6 bases clipped from V and 0 bases from J, the junction kept 4 bases outside the gene matches. Germline CDR1 and CDR2: SNHLY and FYNNEI. TCRdb's copy holds only in-frame clones and misses some; the assay was immunoSEQ multiplex PCR. The sample records under 350,000 clones, about nine tenths being singletons. Sequenced input: peripheral blood. This rearrangement joins TRBV2 to TRBJ2-4; 8 bases fit TRBD1. The receptor comes from a woman aged 30 to 39 with COVID-19, enrolled during active disease. The chain's CDR3 is CASSWTGKAKNIQYF. The CDR3 nucleotides read TGTGCCAGCAGCTGGACAGGGAAAGCCAAAAACATTCAGTACTTC.